This T cell receptor beta chain emerged from a study of regulatory dendritic cells for organ transplantation. Study-wide points: Memory CD8+ T cells were the most oligoclonal; naive cells were highly diverse. Alloreactive memory CD8+ T cell pools varied considerably between individuals.

TCRdb's table, derived via immunoSEQ multiplex PCR, lists solely in-frame clones and lacks some. The table has under 40,000 clones, approximately 90% seen once; the top ten hold over 0.09%. Germline V gives CDR1 SGHAT, CDR2 FQNNGV. Trimming stripped 4 bases from V and 0 bases from J, with 13 bases between. The CDR3 covers 15 residues. FACS sorted CD4+ or CD8+ T cells into CD45RA+ naive and CD45RO+ memory. As for this clone: Its antigen is unknown.

This chain links TRBV11-2 with TRBJ2-7; TRBD1 or TRBD2 may be the D gene (5 bases each). The sequence was collected from a human donor in good health. The sequenced sample was naive CD8+ T cells from blood. Subset of the sample: CD45RA+ naive T cells. CDR3 sequence reads: CASSYGTSSSYEQYF. Here the CDR3 DNA reads TGTGCCAGCAGCTATGGGACCTCGAGCTCCTACGAGCAGTACTTC.